Shown below are 5 T cell receptor beta chains from a single sample sequenced in a study of CD8 T cells in Susac syndrome (dated by TCRdb to between 2017 and 2020). The library was made by the immunoSEQ multiplex PCR assay. RNA was extracted with the RNeasy kit and 0.5 to 1 ug was reverse transcribed using random hexamers. In TCRdb, the public reads were trimmed at Q25 with fastp and aligned with MiXCR, with productive beta chains retained. CDR3 protein sequences are deduplicated, and each keeps its most common genes and DNA. This sample holds around 300,000 distinct CDR3 sequences; 75% to 85% were observed only once. The ten largest account for 0.21% of the sample. The sample taken for sequencing was CD8+ T cells from PBMCs. The receptors derive from a human donor with multiple sclerosis.

This chain connects TRBV7-9 to TRBJ1-2; D is possibly TRBD1 (5 bases). Per germline, CDR1 SEHNR and CDR2 FQNEAQ (reference sequence). V was clipped by 6 bases and J by 4 bases, with 24 bases between them. This CDR3 is 17 amino acids long. The DNA of the CDR3 is TGTGCCAGCAGTGACTCGGGTCTCGGGGGAATTGGCTATGGCTACACCTTC. Protein product: CASSDSGLGGIGYGYTF.

The chain links TRBV7-3 to TRBJ2-3, with TRBD2 matching 7 bases. The CDR3 runs 15 residues. Germline V gives CDR1 SGHTA, CDR2 FQGTGA. Trimming at V came to 2 bases and at J to 6 bases, leaving 8 bases not matched to a gene. Here the CDR3 DNA reads TGTGCCAGCAGCTTATTGGGCGGGAGTACGGATACGCAGTATTTT. Protein product: CASSLLGGSTDTQYF.

V is TRBV27 and J is TRBJ2-7; 8 nucleotides agree with TRBD1. Germline CDR1 MNHEY, CDR2 SMNVEV (reference sequence). The V segment lost 4 bases and the J segment 5 bases; nucleotides outside the gene matches: 7. The CDR3 extends over 14 amino acids. CDR3 sequence reads: CASSSQDRDDEQYF. CDR3 DNA: TGTGCCAGCAGTTCCCAGGACAGGGACGACGAGCAGTACTTC.

This chain joins TRBV4-3 and TRBJ2-5; D remains unclear. Trimming left V 0 bases short and J 2 bases short, with 7 bases between. In germline, CDR1 is LGHNA, CDR2 YSLEER. This CDR3 region has 14 residues. CDR3 region: CASSQDTNQETQYF. CDR3 bases: TGCGCCAGCAGCCAAGATACTAATCAAGAGACCCAGTACTTC.

This clonotype was observed a few times. This rearrangement joins TRBV28 to TRBJ2-7; D ambiguous. This CDR3 contains 12 residues. Trimming took 5 bases from V and 3 from J, leaving 8 bases between them. Germline assignment: CDR1 MDHEN and CDR2 SYDVKM. CDR3 sequence: CASSPADYEQYF. CDR3 coding DNA: TGTGCCAGCAGTCCCGCCGACTACGAGCAGTACTTC.